This record looks at one TCR beta chain sequence and its context. The data belong to a study of blood T cell repertoires in COVID-19. Looking at the study overall: T cells, B-cell-depleted T cells, or PBMCs provided the cDNA or gDNA that served as material.

There are 17 residues in the CDR3. Trimming removed 0 bases from V and 4 bases from J; junction bases left unmatched: 9. Germline CDR1 is SGHDT and CDR2 is YYEEEE. Authors' processing steps: From reference gene primer amplification, estimates of nucleated cell counts were derived. Assay: immunoSEQ multiplex PCR; the TCRdb copy retains only in-frame clones and omits some. D and trimming were read from the DNA, whereas the V and J calls and clone size are those reported in that table. The sample lists 150,000 to 200,000 clones; more than 90% were seen once. The specimen was peripheral blood. The receptor was derived from a man in his 60s with active or convalescent COVID-19. The V and J genes are TRBV5-6 and TRBJ2-4; TRBD1 matches 8 bases. The CDR3 is CASSLAVTGVSKNIQYF. The DNA of the CDR3 is TGTGCCAGCAGCTTGGCCGTGACAGGGGTATCAAAAAACATTCAGTACTTC.